The rows below give T cell receptor beta chains drawn from one sample of a study of blood T cell repertoires in COVID-19. Measured with immunoSEQ multiplex PCR; TCRdb has only the in-frame clones, and not every one. The sample holds roughly 250,000 clones, more than 75% seen once. Sequencing was done on a sample of peripheral blood. Receptors originate from a man aged 40-49 years with acute or convalescent COVID-19. Both conserved end residues are part of each CDR3. A D gene is named only where the DNA matches it firmly. Only some rows state a clone size, as once, few, many or a class for expanded clones.

J,size,D,V,DNA,CDR3
TRBJ1-1,.,TRBD1,TRBV30,TGTGCCTGGGGCAGGGGGGACAGGGGAGCTGAAGCTTTCTTT,CAWGRGDRGAEAFF
TRBJ1-1,.,TRBD1,TRBV10-3,TGTGCCATCAGTGAAAGGGGACAGACGAACACTGAAGCTTTCTTT,CAISERGQTNTEAFF
TRBJ1-2,.,.,TRBV6-5,TGTGCCAGCGGGAGGGGCGGATACACCCCCTATGGCTACACCTTC,CASGRGGYTPYGYTF
TRBJ1-5,once,.,TRBV19,TGTGCCAGTAGTGGGCAGGGGAACACCTGGGGCAATCAGCCCCAGCATTTT,CASSGQGNTWGNQPQHF
TRBJ1-2,.,TRBD1,TRBV6-5,TGTGCCAGCACGCACGGACAGGGGTATGGCTACACCTTC,CASTHGQGYGYTF
TRBJ1-2,once,.,TRBV6-5,TGTGCCAGCAGTTACCGGCAGGCCTATGGCTACACCTTC,CASSYRQAYGYTF
TRBJ2-1,.,TRBD2,TRBV4-3,TGCGCCAGCAGCCAAGATCATGAGCGGGGGGGCTACAATGAGCAGTTCTTC,CASSQDHERGGYNEQFF
TRBJ1-1,.,.,TRBV15,TGTGCCACCAGCAGAGCTCCTATGAACACTGAAGCTTTCTTT,CATSRAPMNTEAFF
TRBJ1-2,few,.,TRBV9,TGTGCCAGCAGCTCGGACAGCCCTAACTATGGCTACACCTTC,CASSSDSPNYGYTF
TRBJ1-4,.,TRBD1,TRBV3-1/TRBV3-2,TGTGCCAGCAGCCAACAATCCGGGACAGCAACTAATGAAAAACTGTTTTTT,CASSQQSGTATNEKLFF
TRBJ1-2,few,.,TRBV5-1,TGCGCCAGCAGCTTGGGTGGAGACTATGGCTACACCTTC,CASSLGGDYGYTF
TRBJ1-1,.,.,TRBV4-2,TGTGCCAGCAGCCTACCGGGACAAAGGAACACTGAAGCTTTCTTT,CASSLPGQRNTEAFF
TRBJ2-2,.,.,TRBV11-3,TGTGCCAGCAGCCCGACGGCTGGCGGGTTGACCGGGGAGCTGTTTTTT,CASSPTAGGLTGELFF
TRBJ2-3,.,TRBD1,TRBV2,TGTGCCAGCAGTGAAAACCGGGACAGGGTGACAGATACGCAGTATTTT,CASSENRDRVTDTQYF
TRBJ1-2,.,TRBD1,TRBV3-1/TRBV3-2,TGTGCCAGCAGCCATAAAGGACAGGGGGCGCGGACCTTC,CASSHKGQGARTF
TRBJ1-1,.,.,TRBV5-4,TGTGCCAGCAGCCCCCGCCGCGGACAGTTGAACACTGAAGCTTTCTTT,CASSPRRGQLNTEAFF
TRBJ2-1,.,TRBD2,TRBV6-6,TGTGCCAGCAGTTACTCGTCCAGCGGGGGACTGAATGAGCAGTTCTTC,CASSYSSSGGLNEQFF
TRBJ1-1,.,TRBD1,TRBV19,TGTGCCAGTAGTGACAGGGGACCTGAAGCTTTCTTT,CASSDRGPEAFF
TRBJ1-1,.,.,TRBV14,TGTGCCAGCAGCCAAATCGGTCCCACTGAAGCTTTCTTT,CASSQIGPTEAFF
TRBJ1-1,.,TRBD1,TRBV5-1,TGCGCCAGCAGCTCACGTAGAGCCGGACAGGGTAGTGAAGCTTTCTTT,CASSSRRAGQGSEAFF
TRBJ1-1,.,.,TRBV3-1/TRBV3-2,TGTGCCAGCAGCCAAGACCTCGTGAGGGGCGGGAGAAACACTGAAGCTTTCTTT,CASSQDLVRGGRNTEAFF
TRBJ2-7,once,TRBD1,TRBV5-4,TGTGCCAGCAGGTTACAGGGGACCCTCCACGAGCAGTACTTC,CASRLQGTLHEQYF
TRBJ1-5,.,.,TRBV30,TGTGCCTGGAGTCTCGACAGGACGGATCAGCCCCAGCATTTT,CAWSLDRTDQPQHF
TRBJ1-2,.,.,TRBV3-1/TRBV3-2,TGTGCCAGCAGCCCCCAGGGTAACTATGGCTACACCTTC,CASSPQGNYGYTF
TRBJ2-7,.,TRBD1,TRBV11-2,TGTGCCAGCAGCTTAGGGGGGTCGGGACAGGGAGCCTACGAGCAGTACTTC,CASSLGGSGQGAYEQYF
TRBJ1-6,few,.,TRBV3-1/TRBV3-2,TGTGCCAGCAGCTCTACGCGGCCCCAAAGGGGGGGTGTAAGCTCCTATAATTCACCCCTCCACTTT,CASSSTRPQRGGVSSYNSPLHF
TRBJ1-5,.,.,TRBV6-6,TGTGCCAGCAGTGTAAGGGGTCAGCCCCAGCATTTT,CASSVRGQPQHF
TRBJ2-1,.,TRBD1,TRBV11-2,TGTGCCAGCAGCTTAGGGGGGGACAGGGGGCATGAGCAGTTCTTC,CASSLGGDRGHEQFF
TRBJ2-1,.,TRBD2,TRBV7-2,TGTGCCAGCAGCTTAGGACTAGCGGGCTATGAGCAGTTCTTC,CASSLGLAGYEQFF
TRBJ2-7,.,TRBD2,TRBV6-5,TGTGCCAGCAGCCCCTCCCCGGGAGGCGAGCAGTACTTC,CASSPSPGGEQYF
TRBJ2-7,.,TRBD1,TRBV27,TGTGCCAGCAGTTCGCGACAGGGTCCCTACGAGCAGTACTTC,CASSSRQGPYEQYF
TRBJ1-1,.,.,TRBV7-8,TGTGCCAGCAGCTCGACAGGGAACACTGAAGCTTTCTTT,CASSSTGNTEAFF
TRBJ2-2,.,TRBD2,TRBV6-5,TGTGCCAGCCCCTTCGAAGCGGGGGGGGCCGGGGAGCTGTTTTTT,CASPFEAGGAGELFF
TRBJ2-1,.,.,TRBV11-3,TGTGCCAGCAGCTATTCATCCGGGGGACCCTCCTACAATGAGCAGTTCTTC,CASSYSSGGPSYNEQFF
TRBJ1-2,.,.,TRBV7-2,TGTGCCAGCAGCTACAGAATAAACTATGGCTACACCTTC,CASSYRINYGYTF
TRBJ1-1,.,.,TRBV9,TGTGCCAGCAGCGTTGGACTTATGAACACTGAAGCTTTCTTT,CASSVGLMNTEAFF
TRBJ1-5,.,.,TRBV15,TGTGCCACCAGCAGAGATCCGGGGGAACAGCCCCAGCATTTT,CATSRDPGEQPQHF
TRBJ2-3,.,TRBD2,TRBV19,TGTGCCAGTAGTATCGTAAGCGGGGGGGGGACAGATACGCAGTATTTT,CASSIVSGGGTDTQYF
TRBJ2-1,once,TRBD2,TRBV27,TGTGCCAGCAGTCAGTGGACTAGCGCGGATGAGCAGTTCTTC,CASSQWTSADEQFF
TRBJ2-2,.,.,TRBV7-8,TGTGCCAGCAGCTTAGTAGAGGTAGCCGGGGAGCTGTTTTTT,CASSLVEVAGELFF
TRBJ1-4,.,TRBD1,TRBV6-5,TGTGCCAGCAGCCGGGGACAGTATAATGAAAAACTGTTTTTT,CASSRGQYNEKLFF
TRBJ2-2,.,.,TRBV4-3,TGCGCCAGCAGGGTTGGCAGGGGCAGCGGGGAGCTGTTTTTT,CASRVGRGSGELFF
TRBJ1-1,.,TRBD1,TRBV7-9,TGTGCCAGCAGCTTGACAGGGAATGAGGGCACTGAAGCTTTCTTT,CASSLTGNEGTEAFF